These 2 T cell receptor beta chains were all obtained from the same sample, sequenced in a study of blood T cell repertoires in COVID-19. The assay was immunoSEQ multiplex PCR, and TCRdb's table has in-frame clones only and misses some. The sample has some 190,000 clones, 75% to 90% seen once. Sequencing was done on a sample of peripheral blood. All receptors come from a man aged 25 to 45 with acute or convalescent COVID-19.

The rearrangement uses TRBV6-5 and TRBJ2-1; D is perhaps TRBD2 (6 bases). Germline V gene lookup returns CDR1 MNHEY and CDR2 SVGAGI. Trimming removed 6 bases at V and 15 bases at J, with 24 bases between. The CDR3 contains 14 residues. The CDR3 DNA reads as TGTGCCAGCAGGATTCAATGGGACTCCTTCACGCCGTTCTTC. It is translated as CASRIQWDSFTPFF.

This chain connects TRBV9 to TRBJ2-2; 8 bases are a match to TRBD2. The germline V gene encodes CDR1 SGDLS and CDR2 YYNGEE. V lost 0 bases and J lost 7; bases outside the gene matches: 8. This CDR3 is 16 amino acids long. CDR3 nucleotide sequence: TGTGCCAGCAGCGTAGCTCGGCTAGCGGGCATCGGGGAGCTGTTTTTT. Protein product: CASSVARLAGIGELFF.